The 5 T cell receptor beta chains listed next were all sequenced from one sample in a study of human CD8 memory T cell subsets. UMI-labeled 5' RACE yielded the TCR beta libraries. A single record per CDR3 protein comes from TCRdb applying MiXCR to the 5' RACE reads. The sample shows thousands of distinct CDR3 sequences, under 5% of them seen only once. Sequenced material: CD8+ T cells from PBMCs. The source is a human donor in good health.

This clonotype was seen at least ten times. The J gene is TRBJ2-7, the V gene TRBV12-3 or TRBV12-4, with D unresolved. Trimming took 3 bases from V and 4 from J, leaving 13 bases between them. This CDR3 region has 14 residues. CDR3 residues: CASSFSNAVYEQYF. Written as DNA, the CDR3 is TGTGCCAGCAGTTTCTCGAATGCGGTATACGAGCAGTACTTC.

This clonotype was detected ten times or more. The chain combines TRBV28 with TRBJ2-3, with TRBD2 as a possible D gene (5 bases). Germline CDR1 and CDR2: MDHEN and SYDVKM. The CDR3 has 19 residues. Trimming pared 10 bases from V and 7 bases from J, leaving 36 bases between. The CDR3 here is CATAPQSILLRDVVNTQYF. In DNA form, the CDR3 reads TGTGCCACAGCCCCTCAGTCCATCCTCCTACGGGATGTCGTGAATACGCAGTATTTT.

This clonotype was seen many times. This chain joins TRBV5-1 and TRBJ2-7; 7 nucleotides agree with TRBD1. J was trimmed by 3 bases and V by 1 base; bases with no gene match: 10. This CDR3 is built from 16 residues. Germline-derived CDR1 and CDR2 are SGHRS and YFSETQ. CDR3 DNA sequence: TGCGCCAGCAGCTTGACCCGACAGGGCCCTATCTACGAGCAGTACTTC. Its translation: CASSLTRQGPIYEQYF.

V gene TRBV5-4 combines with J gene TRBJ2-1, with TRBD1 matching over 9 bases. Germline V lookup: CDR1 SGHNT, CDR2 YYREEE (reference sequence). CDR3 size: 14 residues. J gave up 9 bases and V 3 bases, and 7 bases lay outside the gene matches. CDR3 amino acids: CASSWDRASSEQFF. The CDR3 DNA sequence: TGTGCCAGCAGCTGGGACAGGGCGTCCAGTGAGCAGTTCTTC.

By sample fraction, this clonotype is medium-sized. The chain has TRBV4-1 and TRBJ2-1, with TRBD2 matching over 8 bases. This CDR3 spans 16 amino acids. Germline CDR1 is MGHRA and CDR2 is YSYEKL. V dropped 1 base and J dropped 8; count of bases not matched to a gene: 10. In DNA form, the CDR3 reads TGCGCCAGCAGCCAAGGGAAAGGAACGGGGGGGCATGAGCAGTTCTTC. Translating gives CASSQGKGTGGHEQFF.